The next 7 T cell receptor beta chains were all read from a single sample in a study of T cells in Graves' hyperthyroidism and ophthalmopathy. Amplification of TCR beta CDR3 regions was performed using RNA transcripts as template. Primed by the HTBI set, a first-round RT-PCR was run on the TCR CDR3. TCRdb recomputed calls from the multiplex PCR reads with MiXCR, one row per CDR3 protein. The sample holds over 650,000 distinct CDR3 sequences, 40% to 55% seen once. The sample taken for sequencing was peripheral blood or thyroid tissue (not recorded which). Every receptor here comes from an adult man with Graves' disease, either hyperthyroidism or ophthalmopathy (not recorded which).

This clonotype was detected a few times. The genes are TRBV20-1 and TRBJ1-5; TRBD1 is a possible D gene (5 bases). The CDR3 has 16 residues. Trimming shortened V by 0 bases and J by 3 bases, and 15 bases separated the two germline ends. Germline values: CDR1 DFQATT, CDR2 SNEGSKA (reference sequence). The CDR3 region is CSARDVPRQYNQPQHF. The CDR3 DNA follows: TGCAGTGCTAGAGATGTTCCCCGACAGTACAATCAGCCCCAGCATTTT.

The gene calls are TRBV10-3 and TRBJ2-5; TRBD1 aligns across 8 bases. Germline trimming cut 4 bases from V and 7 bases from J; bases unmatched to any gene: 5. CDR1 and CDR2 from the germline V gene are ENHRY and SYGVKD. The CDR3 has 13 residues. In DNA, the CDR3 is TGTGCCATCAGTGTACAGGGGGGAGGGACCCAGTACTTC. It translates to CAISVQGGGTQYF.

This clonotype has at least ten counts. The V call is TRBV15, the J call TRBJ1-5; D unclear. Germline V gene lookup returns CDR1 LNHNV and CDR2 YYDKDF (reference sequence). The V end lost 8 bases, the J end lost 6 bases, and 11 bases lay between the germline ends. The CDR3 has 12 amino acids. The CDR3 here is CATSSFSQPQHF. The CDR3 nucleotides read TGTGCCACCTCCAGTTTCAGTCAGCCCCAGCATTTT.

This clonotype was counted a few times. The rearrangement joins TRBV20-1 to TRBJ1-4, with D possibly TRBD1 on 5 matching bases. V lost 1 base and J lost 8, with 14 bases in between. Germline V gives CDR1 DFQATT, CDR2 SNEGSKA (reference sequence). CDR3 size: 14 residues. Here the CDR3 reads CSARVGRVEEKLFF. In DNA form, the CDR3 reads TGCAGTGCTAGAGTGGGCAGGGTGGAAGAAAAACTGTTTTTT.

This clonotype was observed a few times. The gene calls are TRBV3-1 and TRBJ2-7, with TRBD1 as a possible D gene (6 bases). V dropped 0 bases and J dropped 4 bases, with 13 bases sitting between them. This CDR3 has 15 residues. CDR1 is LGHDT and CDR2 is YNNKEL in the germline V gene (reference sequence). The CDR3 bases are TGTGCCAGCAGCCAAGAGGGGGCCGTAGCGTACGAGCAGTACTTC. Amino acids: CASSQEGAVAYEQYF.

This clonotype was recorded only once. The rearrangement joins TRBV7-8 to TRBJ1-3; tentatively, D is TRBD1 (6 bases). Trimming removed 6 bases from V and 7 bases from J, with 13 bases in between. CDR3 length: 13 residues. Germline lookup yields CDR1 SGHVS and CDR2 FQNEAQ. As DNA, the CDR3 is TGTGCCAGCAGACGAGTCGGGGGCAACACCATATATTTT. Residues: CASRRVGGNTIYF.

CDR3 in DNA: TGTGCCAGCAGTGATTCCGGGACAGCTACCTATGGCTACACCTTC. This codes for CASSDSGTATYGYTF. V is TRBV6-4 and J is TRBJ1-2; TRBD1 aligns across 7 bases. Germline values: CDR1 MRHNA, CDR2 SNTAGT. CDR3 length: 15 residues. J gave up 4 bases and V 3 bases, and 8 bases lay outside the gene matches.